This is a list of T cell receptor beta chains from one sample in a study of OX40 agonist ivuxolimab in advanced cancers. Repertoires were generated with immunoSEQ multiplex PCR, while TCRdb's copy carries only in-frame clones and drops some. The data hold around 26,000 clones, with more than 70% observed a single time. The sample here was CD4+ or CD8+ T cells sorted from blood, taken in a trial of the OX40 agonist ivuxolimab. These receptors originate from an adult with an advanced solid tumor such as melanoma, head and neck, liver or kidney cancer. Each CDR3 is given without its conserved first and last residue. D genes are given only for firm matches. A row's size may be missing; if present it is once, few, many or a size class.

CDR3 protein: ATSREAGDSYEQY
J gene: TRBJ2-7
V gene: TRBV15
D gene: TRBD2
clone size: few

CDR3 protein: ASSALPRGPLETQY
J gene: TRBJ2-5
V gene: TRBV14
D gene: -
clone size: -

CDR3 protein: ASSRTSGGPSSYNEQF
J gene: TRBJ2-1
V gene: TRBV7-9
D gene: TRBD2
clone size: -

CDR3 protein: ASSQEGQTLYGYT
J gene: TRBJ1-2
V gene: TRBV4-3
D gene: -
clone size: -

CDR3 protein: ATSRDNELSTETQY
J gene: TRBJ2-5
V gene: TRBV15
D gene: -
clone size: few

CDR3 protein: ATSRDRSTGGSYGYT
J gene: TRBJ1-2
V gene: TRBV15
D gene: TRBD1
clone size: -

CDR3 protein: ASSLGQTSYNEQF
J gene: TRBJ2-1
V gene: TRBV7-7
D gene: TRBD1
clone size: once

CDR3 protein: ASSKEQAF
J gene: TRBJ1-1
V gene: TRBV21-1
D gene: -
clone size: -

CDR3 protein: ASSLPAGNTIY
J gene: TRBJ1-3
V gene: TRBV11-2
D gene: -
clone size: -

CDR3 protein: ASSPRSDSGLF
J gene: TRBJ1-4
V gene: TRBV9
D gene: -
clone size: -

CDR3 protein: ASSLAGDSTDTQY
J gene: TRBJ2-3
V gene: TRBV11-3
D gene: -
clone size: few

CDR3 protein: ASYSVLATEYEQY
J gene: TRBJ2-7
V gene: TRBV28
D gene: -
clone size: -

CDR3 protein: ASRKGLTNEQF
J gene: TRBJ2-1
V gene: TRBV10-2
D gene: TRBD2
clone size: -

CDR3 protein: ASSPRGSYEQY
J gene: TRBJ2-7
V gene: TRBV7-8
D gene: -
clone size: -

CDR3 protein: AWTPPGYDYGYT
J gene: TRBJ1-2
V gene: TRBV30
D gene: -
clone size: -

CDR3 protein: ASSWTGSSYNEQF
J gene: TRBJ2-1
V gene: TRBV13
D gene: TRBD1
clone size: few

CDR3 protein: ASSRTRRHNEQF
J gene: TRBJ2-1
V gene: TRBV28
D gene: -
clone size: -

CDR3 protein: ASSERGSDPYEQY
J gene: TRBJ2-7
V gene: TRBV2
D gene: TRBD2
clone size: -

CDR3 protein: ASRVTRNVEQF
J gene: TRBJ2-1
V gene: TRBV6-1
D gene: -
clone size: -

CDR3 protein: ASSVKEMYYEQY
J gene: TRBJ2-7
V gene: TRBV2
D gene: -
clone size: -

CDR3 protein: ATSSFWGAGELF
J gene: TRBJ2-2
V gene: TRBV15
D gene: -
clone size: few

CDR3 protein: ASSLIVSEQF
J gene: TRBJ2-1
V gene: TRBV5-6
D gene: -
clone size: -

CDR3 protein: ASSLFGRTQDYQETQY
J gene: TRBJ2-5
V gene: TRBV19
D gene: -
clone size: -

CDR3 protein: ASSPEPRDISISGNTIY
J gene: TRBJ1-3
V gene: TRBV19
D gene: -
clone size: once

CDR3 protein: ASKGNEQY
J gene: TRBJ2-7
V gene: TRBV6-5
D gene: -
clone size: -

CDR3 protein: ASSPHRGPDTEAF
J gene: TRBJ1-1
V gene: TRBV9
D gene: TRBD1
clone size: -

CDR3 protein: ASSLEGVYQTQY
J gene: TRBJ2-5
V gene: TRBV28
D gene: -
clone size: -

CDR3 protein: ASSLGGLAGYT
J gene: TRBJ1-2
V gene: TRBV7-8
D gene: -
clone size: many

CDR3 protein: ASWAFTEAF
J gene: TRBJ1-1
V gene: TRBV6-1
D gene: -
clone size: -

CDR3 protein: ASSSDSFGELF
J gene: TRBJ2-2
V gene: TRBV7-8
D gene: -
clone size: -

CDR3 protein: ASSPGQGSTEAF
J gene: TRBJ1-1
V gene: TRBV5-6
D gene: TRBD1
clone size: -

CDR3 protein: ASSPQGSQPQH
J gene: TRBJ1-5
V gene: TRBV27
D gene: -
clone size: -

CDR3 protein: ASSQDKAGGDGYT
J gene: TRBJ1-2
V gene: TRBV4-1
D gene: TRBD1
clone size: -

CDR3 protein: ASSQRVGNEQF
J gene: TRBJ2-1
V gene: TRBV4-1
D gene: -
clone size: -

CDR3 protein: ASSSTLFVLLTSYEQY
J gene: TRBJ2-7
V gene: TRBV21-1
D gene: -
clone size: -

CDR3 protein: AWSPRGGVHGYT
J gene: TRBJ1-2
V gene: TRBV30
D gene: -
clone size: -

CDR3 protein: ASSYIGGAPDTQY
J gene: TRBJ2-3
V gene: TRBV27
D gene: -
clone size: -

CDR3 protein: ASSEAQGLDEQY
J gene: TRBJ2-7
V gene: TRBV25-1
D gene: -
clone size: -

CDR3 protein: ASASINYNEQF
J gene: TRBJ2-1
V gene: TRBV7-9
D gene: -
clone size: -

CDR3 protein: ASSPMVSGNTIY
J gene: TRBJ1-3
V gene: TRBV28
D gene: -
clone size: -

CDR3 protein: ASSLSLSYEQY
J gene: TRBJ2-7
V gene: TRBV6-5
D gene: -
clone size: -

CDR3 protein: SVEDLGDRGNYGYT
J gene: TRBJ1-2
V gene: TRBV29-1
D gene: TRBD1
clone size: few

CDR3 protein: ASREGQGATEAF
J gene: TRBJ1-1
V gene: TRBV6-5
D gene: TRBD1
clone size: -

CDR3 protein: ASSLGRNYGYT
J gene: TRBJ1-2
V gene: TRBV13
D gene: -
clone size: -

CDR3 protein: ASSYEGFGNQPQH
J gene: TRBJ1-5
V gene: TRBV10-2
D gene: -
clone size: -

CDR3 protein: ASSLARAPTEAF
J gene: TRBJ1-1
V gene: TRBV28
D gene: -
clone size: few

CDR3 protein: ASSPRGQGDYEQY
J gene: TRBJ2-7
V gene: TRBV27
D gene: TRBD1
clone size: -

CDR3 protein: ASSIDTRGGHLDEQF
J gene: TRBJ2-1
V gene: TRBV19
D gene: -
clone size: -

CDR3 protein: ASSQEDGGGYEQY
J gene: TRBJ2-7
V gene: TRBV4-2
D gene: TRBD2
clone size: -